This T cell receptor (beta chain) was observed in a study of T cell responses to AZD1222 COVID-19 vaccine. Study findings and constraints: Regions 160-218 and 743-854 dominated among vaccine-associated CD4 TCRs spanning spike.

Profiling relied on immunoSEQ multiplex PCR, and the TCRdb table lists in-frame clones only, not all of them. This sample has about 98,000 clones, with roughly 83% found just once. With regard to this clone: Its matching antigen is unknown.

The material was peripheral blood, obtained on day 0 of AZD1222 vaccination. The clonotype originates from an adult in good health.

DNA for the CDR3: TGTGCCAGCTCACCGGGACAGGGGAACAATTCACCCCTCCACTTT. Its protein is CASSPGQGNNSPLHF. The chain employs TRBV18 and TRBJ1-6; 10 positions match TRBD1. Germline values: CDR1 KGHSH, CDR2 LQKENI. The CDR3 has 15 amino acids. The V segment lost 3 bases and the J segment 7 bases; nucleotides outside the gene matches: 3.